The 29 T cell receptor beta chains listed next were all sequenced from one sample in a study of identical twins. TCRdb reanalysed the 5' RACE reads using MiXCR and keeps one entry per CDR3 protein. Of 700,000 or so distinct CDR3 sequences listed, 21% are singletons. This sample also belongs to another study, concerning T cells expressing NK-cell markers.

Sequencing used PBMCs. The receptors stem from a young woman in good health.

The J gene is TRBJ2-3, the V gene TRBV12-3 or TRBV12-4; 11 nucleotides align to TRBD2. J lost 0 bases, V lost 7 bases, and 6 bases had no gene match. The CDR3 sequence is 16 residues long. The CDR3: CASKTGTSGSTDTQYF. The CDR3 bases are TGTGCCAGCAAGACCGGGACTAGCGGCAGCACAGATACGCAGTATTTT.

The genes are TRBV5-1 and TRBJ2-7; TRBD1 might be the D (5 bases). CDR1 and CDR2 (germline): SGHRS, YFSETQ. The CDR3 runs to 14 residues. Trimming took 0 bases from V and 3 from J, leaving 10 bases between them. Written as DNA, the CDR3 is TGCGCCAGCAGCTTGGCGGACACATACTACGAGCAGTACTTC. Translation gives CASSLADTYYEQYF.

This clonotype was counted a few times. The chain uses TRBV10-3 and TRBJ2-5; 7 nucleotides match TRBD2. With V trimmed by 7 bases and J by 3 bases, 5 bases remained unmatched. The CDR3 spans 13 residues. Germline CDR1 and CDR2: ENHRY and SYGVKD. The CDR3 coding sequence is TGTGCCATCAAAAGCCTAGCGGAAGAGACCCAGTACTTC. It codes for CAIKSLAEETQYF.

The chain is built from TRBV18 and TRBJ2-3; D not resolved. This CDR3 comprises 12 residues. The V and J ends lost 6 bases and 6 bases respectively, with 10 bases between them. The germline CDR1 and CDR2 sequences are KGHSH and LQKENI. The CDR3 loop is CASSQNRDTQYF. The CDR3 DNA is TGTGCCAGCTCGCAAAACCGGGATACGCAGTATTTT.

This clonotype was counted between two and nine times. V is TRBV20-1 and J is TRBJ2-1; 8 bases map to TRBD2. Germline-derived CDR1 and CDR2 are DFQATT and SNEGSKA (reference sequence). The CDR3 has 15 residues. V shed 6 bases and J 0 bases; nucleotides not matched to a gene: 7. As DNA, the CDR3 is TGCAGTGCGAAGGGAAGCGGGAGCTCCTACAATGAGCAGTTCTTC. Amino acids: CSAKGSGSSYNEQFF.

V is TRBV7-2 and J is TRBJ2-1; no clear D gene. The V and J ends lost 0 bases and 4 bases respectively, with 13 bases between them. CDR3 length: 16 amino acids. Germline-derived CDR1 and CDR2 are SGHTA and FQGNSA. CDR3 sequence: CASSLAGSYLYNEQFF. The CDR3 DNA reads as TGTGCCAGCAGCTTAGCCGGGTCTTACCTTTACAATGAGCAGTTCTTC.

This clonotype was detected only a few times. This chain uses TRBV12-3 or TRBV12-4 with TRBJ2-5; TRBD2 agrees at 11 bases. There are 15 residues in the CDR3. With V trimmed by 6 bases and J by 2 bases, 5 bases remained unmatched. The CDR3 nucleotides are TGTGCCAGCAGCCCGGGACTAGCGGATCAAGAGACCCAGTACTTC. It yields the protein CASSPGLADQETQYF.

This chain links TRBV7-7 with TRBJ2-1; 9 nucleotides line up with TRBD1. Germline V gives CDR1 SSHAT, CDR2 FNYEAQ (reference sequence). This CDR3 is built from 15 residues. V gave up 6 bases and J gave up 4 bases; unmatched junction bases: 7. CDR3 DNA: TGTGCCAGCAGTGCGGGACAGGGCGGGTACAATGAGCAGTTCTTC. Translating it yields CASSAGQGGYNEQFF.

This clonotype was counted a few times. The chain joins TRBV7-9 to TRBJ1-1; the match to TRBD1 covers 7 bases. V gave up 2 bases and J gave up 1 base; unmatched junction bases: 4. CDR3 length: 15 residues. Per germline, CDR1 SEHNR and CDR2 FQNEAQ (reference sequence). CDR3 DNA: TGTGCCAGCAGCTTAAAGGGGACAGCGAACACTGAAGCTTTCTTT. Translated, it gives CASSLKGTANTEAFF.

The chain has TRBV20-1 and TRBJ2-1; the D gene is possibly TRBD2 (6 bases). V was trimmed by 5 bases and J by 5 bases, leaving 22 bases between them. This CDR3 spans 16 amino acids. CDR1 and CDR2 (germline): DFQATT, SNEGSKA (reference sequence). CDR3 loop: CSALRDFPSYDNEQFF. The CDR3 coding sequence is TGCAGTGCTCTGAGGGACTTCCCCTCGTACGACAATGAGCAGTTCTTC.

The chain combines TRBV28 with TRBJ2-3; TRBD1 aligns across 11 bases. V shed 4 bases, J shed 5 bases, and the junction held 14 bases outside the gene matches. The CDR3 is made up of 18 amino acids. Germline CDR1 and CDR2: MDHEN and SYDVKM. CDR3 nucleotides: TGTGCCAGCAGTTCCAGGCTCCGGACAGGGGGCGTGGAAGATACGCAGTATTTT. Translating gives CASSSRLRTGGVEDTQYF.

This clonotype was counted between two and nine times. CDR3 nucleotide sequence: TGTGCCAGCAGGTCGGGACTAGCGGGGTACAATGAGCAGTTCTTC. This sequence encodes CASRSGLAGYNEQFF. This rearrangement joins TRBV9 to TRBJ2-1, with 13 bases identical to TRBD2. The CDR3 is 15 residues long. Trimming cost V 5 bases and J 4 bases; bases outside gene matches: 3. In germline, CDR1 is SGDLS, CDR2 YYNGEE. The variable domain in full, with the rest retrieved from reference TRBV9 and TRBJ2-1, is DSGVTQTPKHLITATGQRVTLRCSPRSGDLSVYWYQQSLDQGLQFLIQYYNGEERAKGNILERFSAQQFPDLHSELNLSSLELGDSALYFCASRSGLAGYNEQFFGPGTRLTVL.

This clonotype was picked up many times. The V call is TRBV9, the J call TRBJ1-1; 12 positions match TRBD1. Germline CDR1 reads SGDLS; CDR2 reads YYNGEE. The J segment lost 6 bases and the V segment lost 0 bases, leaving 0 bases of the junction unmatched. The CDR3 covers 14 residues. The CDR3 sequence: CASSVGDRGPEAFF. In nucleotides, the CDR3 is TGTGCCAGCAGCGTAGGGGACAGGGGGCCTGAAGCTTTCTTT.

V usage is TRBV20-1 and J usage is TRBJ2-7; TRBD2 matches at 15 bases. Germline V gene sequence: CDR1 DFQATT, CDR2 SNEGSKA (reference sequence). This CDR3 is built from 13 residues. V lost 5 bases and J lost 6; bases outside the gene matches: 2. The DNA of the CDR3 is TGCAGTGCTCGGGGACTAGCGGGAGGCGAGCAGTACTTC. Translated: CSARGLAGGEQYF.

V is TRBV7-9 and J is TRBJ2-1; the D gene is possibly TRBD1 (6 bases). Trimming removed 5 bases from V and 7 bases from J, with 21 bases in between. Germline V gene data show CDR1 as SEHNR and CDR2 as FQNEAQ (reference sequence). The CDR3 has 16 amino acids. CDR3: CASSEATGLLGNEQFF. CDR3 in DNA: TGTGCCAGCAGCGAAGCCACAGGGCTCCTAGGGAATGAGCAGTTCTTC.

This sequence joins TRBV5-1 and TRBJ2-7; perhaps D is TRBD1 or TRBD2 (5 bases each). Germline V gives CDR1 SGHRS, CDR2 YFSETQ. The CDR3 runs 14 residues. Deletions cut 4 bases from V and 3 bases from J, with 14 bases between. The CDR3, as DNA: TGCGCCAGCAGCGAGGGACCGACCAACTACGAGCAGTACTTC. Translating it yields CASSEGPTNYEQYF.

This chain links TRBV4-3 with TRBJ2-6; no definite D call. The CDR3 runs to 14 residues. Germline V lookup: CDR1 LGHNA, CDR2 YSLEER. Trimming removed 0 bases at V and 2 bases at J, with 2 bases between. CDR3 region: CASSQDPGANVLTF. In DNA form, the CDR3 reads TGCGCCAGCAGCCAAGATCCTGGGGCCAACGTCCTGACTTTC.

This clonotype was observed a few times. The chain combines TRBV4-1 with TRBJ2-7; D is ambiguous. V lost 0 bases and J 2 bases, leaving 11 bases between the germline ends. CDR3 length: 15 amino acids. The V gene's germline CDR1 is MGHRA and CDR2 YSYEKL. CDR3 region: CASSQDRIGAYEQYF. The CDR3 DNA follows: TGCGCCAGCAGCCAAGATCGGATAGGAGCCTACGAGCAGTACTTC.

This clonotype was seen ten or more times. DNA for the CDR3: TGTGCCAGCAGTAGGACTAGCGGGGGGACCCAAGAGACCCAGTACTTC. Translating it yields CASSRTSGGTQETQYF. The chain joins TRBV7-3 to TRBJ2-5, with 14 bases aligning to TRBD2. The germline CDR1 and CDR2 sequences are SGHTA and FQGTGA. The CDR3 runs 16 residues. Trimming took 6 bases from V and 1 from J; bases not matched to a gene: 4.

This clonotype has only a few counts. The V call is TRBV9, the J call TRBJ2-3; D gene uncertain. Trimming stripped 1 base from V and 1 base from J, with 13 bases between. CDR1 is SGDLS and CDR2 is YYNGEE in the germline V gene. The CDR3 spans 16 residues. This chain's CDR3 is CASSVMSGMGTDTQYF. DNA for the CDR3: TGTGCCAGCAGCGTAATGAGTGGCATGGGCACAGATACGCAGTATTTT.

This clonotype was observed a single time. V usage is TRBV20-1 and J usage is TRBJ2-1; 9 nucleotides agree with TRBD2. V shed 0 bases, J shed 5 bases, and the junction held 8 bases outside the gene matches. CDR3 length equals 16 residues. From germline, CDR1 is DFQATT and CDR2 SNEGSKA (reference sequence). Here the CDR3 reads CSARDRFSGRNNEQFF. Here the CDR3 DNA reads TGCAGTGCTAGAGATAGATTTAGCGGGAGAAACAATGAGCAGTTCTTC.

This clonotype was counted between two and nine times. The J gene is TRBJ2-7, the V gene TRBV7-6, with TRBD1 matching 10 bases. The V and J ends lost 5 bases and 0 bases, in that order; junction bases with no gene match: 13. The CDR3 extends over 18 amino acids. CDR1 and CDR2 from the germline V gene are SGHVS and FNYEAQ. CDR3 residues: CASSPTGTGETRSYEQYF. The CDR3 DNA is TGTGCCAGCAGCCCCACCGGGACAGGGGAAACACGCTCCTACGAGCAGTACTTC.

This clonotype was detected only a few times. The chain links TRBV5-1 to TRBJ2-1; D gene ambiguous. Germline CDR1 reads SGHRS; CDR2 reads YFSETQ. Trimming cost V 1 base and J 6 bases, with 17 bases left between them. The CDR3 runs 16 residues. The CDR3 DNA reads TGCGCCAGCAGCTTGTCTCCCTCCCCTCGTCGCAATGAGCAGTTCTTC. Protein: CASSLSPSPRRNEQFF.

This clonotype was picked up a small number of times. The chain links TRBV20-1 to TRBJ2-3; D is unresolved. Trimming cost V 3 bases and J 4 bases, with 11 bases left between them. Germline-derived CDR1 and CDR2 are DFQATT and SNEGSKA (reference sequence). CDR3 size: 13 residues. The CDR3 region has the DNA TGCAGTGCTAGGGTTTCTAGTTCAGATACGCAGTATTTT. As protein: CSARVSSSDTQYF.

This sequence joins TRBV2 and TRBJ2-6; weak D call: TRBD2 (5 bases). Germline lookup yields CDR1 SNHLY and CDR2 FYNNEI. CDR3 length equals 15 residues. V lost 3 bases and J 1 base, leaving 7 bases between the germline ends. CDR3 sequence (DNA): TGTGCCAGCAGTGATCCGGGGTCTGGGGCCAACGTCCTGACTTTC. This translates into CASSDPGSGANVLTF.

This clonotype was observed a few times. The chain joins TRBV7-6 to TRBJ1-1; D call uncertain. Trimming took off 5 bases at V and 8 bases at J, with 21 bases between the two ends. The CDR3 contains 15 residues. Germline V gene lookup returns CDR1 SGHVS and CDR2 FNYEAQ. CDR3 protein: CASSLGRGRAQEAFF. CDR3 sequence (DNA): TGTGCCAGCAGCCTGGGGAGAGGTCGAGCCCAAGAAGCTTTCTTT.

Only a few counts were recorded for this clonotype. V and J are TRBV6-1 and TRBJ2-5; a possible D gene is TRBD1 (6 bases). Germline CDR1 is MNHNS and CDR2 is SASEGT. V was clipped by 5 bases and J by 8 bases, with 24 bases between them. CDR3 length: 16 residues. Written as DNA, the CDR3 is TGTGCCAGCAGTCAGGGGACCGCGGCAGTTAGGAACACCCAGTACTTC. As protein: CASSQGTAAVRNTQYF.

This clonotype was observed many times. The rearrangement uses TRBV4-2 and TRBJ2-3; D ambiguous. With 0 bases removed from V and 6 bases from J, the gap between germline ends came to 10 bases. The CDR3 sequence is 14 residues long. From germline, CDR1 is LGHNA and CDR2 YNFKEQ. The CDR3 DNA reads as TGTGCCAGCAGCCAAGATAAGGTCGCGGATACGCAGTATTTT. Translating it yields CASSQDKVADTQYF.

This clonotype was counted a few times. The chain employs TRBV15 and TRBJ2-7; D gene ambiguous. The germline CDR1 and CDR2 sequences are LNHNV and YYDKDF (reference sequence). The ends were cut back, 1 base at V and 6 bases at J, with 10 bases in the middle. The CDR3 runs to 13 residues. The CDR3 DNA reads TGTGCCACCAGCAGAGCAGGAATTTTCGAGCAGTACTTC. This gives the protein CATSRAGIFEQYF.